These 21 T cell receptor beta chains share one sample of origin, sequenced in a study of technical replicates of blood from a few donors. Generated by immunoSEQ multiplex PCR, the TCRdb table keeps only in-frame clones and is missing some. This table holds around 54,000 clones, roughly 95% found once. Sequencing was done on a sample of T cells isolated from PBMCs. The receptor set was obtained from a human donor in good health.

This rearrangement joins TRBV19 to TRBJ2-6; 12 nucleotides align to TRBD1. The CDR3 consists of 16 residues. Germline values: CDR1 LNHDA, CDR2 SQIVND (reference sequence). Germline trimming cut 6 bases from V and 2 bases from J; bases unmatched to any gene: 2. The CDR3 protein is CASSGTGGAGANVLTF. The CDR3 DNA reads TGTGCCAGTAGCGGGACAGGGGGCGCTGGGGCCAACGTCCTGACTTTC.

CDR3 coding DNA: TGTGCCAGCAGTGTAAGCGGCCAACCTCAAGAGACCCAGTACTTC. It is translated as CASSVSGQPQETQYF. This sequence joins TRBV6-4 and TRBJ2-5, with D possibly matching TRBD2 (5 bases). The germline CDR1 and CDR2 sequences are MRHNA and SNTAGT. V was trimmed by 4 bases and J by 2 bases, leaving 14 bases between them. The CDR3 consists of 15 residues.

The chain recombines TRBV7-9 with TRBJ2-1, with TRBD1 identical over 11 bases. The CDR3 has 14 amino acids. Germline assignment: CDR1 SEHNR and CDR2 FQNEAQ (reference sequence). The V gene end was trimmed by 10 bases and the J gene end by 7 bases; junction bases not matched to a gene: 9. The CDR3 region has the DNA TGTGCCACCAAACTGGACAGGGGGCGGAATGAGCAGTTCTTC. Protein: CATKLDRGRNEQFF.

Comments on this clone: At one boundary the junction diverges from the germline segment, which might be a read error. V and J are TRBV7-9 and TRBJ2-1, with 10 bases matching TRBD2. From germline, CDR1 is SEHNR and CDR2 FQNEAQ (reference sequence). The CDR3 extends over 15 amino acids. CDR3 nucleotides: TGTGCCAGCAGCCTAGCGGGAGTCTCCTACAATGAGCAGTTCTTC. Amino acid sequence: CASSLAGVSYNEQFF.

V gene TRBV27 combines with J gene TRBJ2-7; D may be TRBD2 (5 bases). Per the germline V gene, CDR1 is MNHEY and CDR2 is SMNVEV (reference sequence). This CDR3 contains 14 residues. Trimming stripped 6 bases from V and 5 bases from J, with 17 bases between. DNA of the CDR3: TGTGCCAGCAGACAAGGCTGGCCGGGAAACGAGCAGTACTTC. Protein product: CASRQGWPGNEQYF.

This clone was seen once. V gene TRBV4-1 combines with J gene TRBJ2-7, with 12 bases lining up with TRBD2. The junction had 2 bases not matched to a gene; V was cut back by 2 bases and J by 6 bases. Germline V gives CDR1 MGHRA, CDR2 YSYEKL. The CDR3 consists of 14 residues. CDR3 sequence: CASSQKGLAGEQYF. CDR3 sequence (DNA): TGCGCCAGCAGCCAAAAGGGACTAGCGGGCGAGCAGTACTTC.

This clone was found once. The V and J genes are TRBV19 and TRBJ1-2, with D possibly matching TRBD1 (6 bases). The CDR3 has 15 residues. Germline lookup yields CDR1 LNHDA and CDR2 SQIVND (reference sequence). V dropped 5 bases and J dropped 8 bases, with 21 bases sitting between them. CDR3 in amino acids: CASSSQRDTLLGYTF. CDR3 nucleotide sequence: TGTGCCAGTAGTTCGCAGAGGGACACTCTTTTGGGCTACACCTTC.

This sequence joins TRBV11-2 and TRBJ1-2, with TRBD1 identical over 8 bases. The CDR3 loop spans 15 amino acids. Germline-derived CDR1 and CDR2 are SGHAT and FQNNGV. Unmatched junction bases numbered 8, after V lost 5 bases and J lost 3 bases. CDR3 DNA: TGTGCCAGCAGCCCCTCAACAGGGGGATACTATGGCTACACCTTC. This sequence encodes CASSPSTGGYYGYTF.

J is TRBJ2-6 and V is TRBV7-9, with D uncertain. This CDR3 is built from 14 residues. Trimming left V 2 bases short and J 5 bases short, with 7 bases between. Germline values: CDR1 SEHNR, CDR2 FQNEAQ (reference sequence). CDR3 nucleotides: TGTGCCAGCAGCTTAAATCCTAGGGCCAACGTCCTGACTTTC. Translated, it gives CASSLNPRANVLTF.

The V call is TRBV6-6, the J call TRBJ1-1, with 7 nucleotides matching TRBD1. V lost 6 bases, J lost 4 bases, and 14 bases stayed unmatched. Germline V gene lookup returns CDR1 MNHNY and CDR2 SVGAGI (reference sequence). The CDR3 contains 16 residues. The CDR3 region is CASSHGTPPGGTEAFF. CDR3 DNA: TGTGCCAGCAGCCACGGAACCCCCCCAGGGGGCACTGAAGCTTTCTTT.

The CDR3 nucleotides are TGTGCCAGCAGCGTAGGAATTGAAGGGGCTATCATCTACGAGCAGTACTTC. Translated, it gives CASSVGIEGAIIYEQYF. The rearrangement joins TRBV9 to TRBJ2-7; weak D call: TRBD1 (5 bases). The V end lost 0 bases, the J end lost 3 bases, and 19 bases lay between the germline ends. CDR3 length: 17 amino acids. Looked up from germline, CDR1 is SGDLS and CDR2 is YYNGEE.

The J gene is TRBJ1-2, the V gene TRBV6-1, with D possibly being TRBD1 (5 bases). The CDR3 is 18 amino acids. Trimming removed 2 bases at V and 2 bases at J, with 21 bases between. The germline V gene encodes CDR1 MNHNS and CDR2 SASEGT. In DNA, the CDR3 is TGTGCCAGCAGTGAATTGGTGGGCGGGGGGGGAGGCAACTATGGCTACACCTTC. As protein: CASSELVGGGGGNYGYTF.

The gene calls are TRBV25-1 and TRBJ1-2; no definite D call. V shed 2 bases and J shed 3 bases, with 10 bases lying between them. The CDR3 is 14 amino acids. Per the germline V gene, CDR1 is MGHDK and CDR2 is SYGVNS. The CDR3 is CASSEAGPYYGYTF. CDR3 coding DNA: TGTGCCAGCAGTGAAGCGGGTCCTTACTATGGCTACACCTTC.

The chain is built from TRBV27 and TRBJ1-2; TRBD1 might be the D (6 bases). Germline V gene lookup returns CDR1 MNHEY and CDR2 SMNVEV (reference sequence). This CDR3 spans 13 amino acids. V was pared by 5 bases and J by 9 bases, with 16 bases between. CDR3 sequence reads: CASSQTTGGSYTF. The CDR3 nucleotides read TGTGCCAGCAGTCAAACGACAGGAGGAAGCTACACCTTC.

The chain joins TRBV30 to TRBJ1-1; D is uncertain. Trimming shortened V by 4 bases and J by 8 bases, and 14 bases separated the two germline ends. The CDR3 covers 12 residues. CDR1 GTSNPN and CDR2 SVGIG come from the germline V gene (reference sequence). This CDR3 reads CAWKEGVGEAFF. DNA for the CDR3: TGTGCCTGGAAAGAGGGCGTTGGAGAAGCTTTCTTT. The whole variable domain, filled in from reference TRBV30 and TRBJ1-1, reads SQTIHQWPATLVQPVGSPLSLECTVEGTSNPNLYWYRQAAGRGLQLLFYSVGIGQISSEVPQNLSASRPQDRQFILSSKKLLLSDSGFYLCAWKEGVGEAFFGQGTRLTVV.

The chain carries TRBV13 and TRBJ2-7; no definite D call. This CDR3 comprises 14 residues. Germline CDR1 is PRHDT and CDR2 is FYEKMQ (reference sequence). Trimming removed 3 bases from V and 0 bases from J, with 9 bases in between. CDR3 residues: CASSLGRFSYEQYF. In nucleotides, the CDR3 is TGTGCCAGCAGCTTGGGCAGGTTCTCCTACGAGCAGTACTTC.

The V and J genes are TRBV5-1 and TRBJ2-6; TRBD1 matches at 8 bases. Germline V gives CDR1 SGHRS, CDR2 YFSETQ. CDR3 length equals 19 residues. V dropped 0 bases and J dropped 0; count of bases not matched to a gene: 8. DNA of the CDR3: TGCGCCAGCAGCTTGGACAACAGGGGGAGCTACTCTGGGGCCAACGTCCTGACTTTC. Amino acid sequence: CASSLDNRGSYSGANVLTF.

The V call is TRBV28, the J call TRBJ2-7; 13 positions match TRBD2. CDR1 and CDR2 (germline): MDHEN, SYDVKM. The V gene end was trimmed by 7 bases and the J gene end by 4 bases; junction bases not matched to a gene: 7. The CDR3 runs 15 residues. The CDR3 region has the DNA TGTGCCAGCACGGTCGGACTAGCGGGAGTGTACGAGCAGTACTTC. Protein: CASTVGLAGVYEQYF.

V is TRBV19 and J is TRBJ2-2; 11 bases fit TRBD1. The V segment lost 8 bases and the J segment 7 bases; nucleotides outside the gene matches: 6. This CDR3 comprises 14 residues. CDR1 is LNHDA and CDR2 is SQIVND in the germline V gene (reference sequence). CDR3 DNA: TGTGCCAGTCGGCGGACAGGGGGCGGCGGGGAGCTGTTTTTT. Protein: CASRRTGGGGELFF.

This clone appeared a single time. A junction end diverges from the germline sequence, so it may reflect a read error. The chain couples TRBV5-6 to TRBJ1-2, with D unresolved. The CDR3 consists of 14 residues. CDR1 is SGHDT, CDR2 YYEEEE, per germline. CDR3 protein: CASSLTGSSYGYIF. The CDR3, as DNA: TGTGCCAGCAGCTTAACCGGGTCCTCTTATGGCTACATCTTC.

The V gene is TRBV30, the J gene TRBJ2-7, with TRBD2 identical over 8 bases. J gave up 4 bases and V 5 bases, and 7 bases lay outside the gene matches. Germline V lookup: CDR1 GTSNPN, CDR2 SVGIG (reference sequence). The CDR3 has 13 residues. CDR3 nucleotide sequence: TGTGCCTGGGACGCCGGGACTAGTTACGAGCAGTACTTC. As protein: CAWDAGTSYEQYF. Filled out from reference TRBV30 and TRBJ2-7, the complete variable domain reads SQTIHQWPATLVQPVGSPLSLECTVEGTSNPNLYWYRQAAGRGLQLLFYSVGIGQISSEVPQNLSASRPQDRQFILSSKKLLLSDSGFYLCAWDAGTSYEQYFGPGTRLTVT.